Below, 9 T cell receptor beta chains from the same sample are listed, as sequenced in a study of CD8 T cells in Susac syndrome. A quantity of roughly 0.5 to 1 ug RNA underwent reverse transcription using random hexamers. TCRdb re-called the immunoSEQ multiplex PCR reads with MiXCR, one entry per CDR3 protein. This table holds 150,000 to 200,000 distinct CDR3 sequences, approximately 96% found once. The specimen sequenced was CD4+ T cells from PBMCs. These receptors were obtained from a human donor with Susac syndrome.

The rearrangement links TRBV15 to TRBJ2-7; D is uncertain. The CDR3 sequence is 12 residues long. Trimming left V 5 bases short and J 1 base short, with 6 bases between. The V gene's germline CDR1 is LNHNV and CDR2 YYDKDF (reference sequence). CDR3 sequence (DNA): TGTGCCACCAGCCTCGGTTCCTACGAGCAGTACTTC. This codes for CATSLGSYEQYF. The full variable domain, completed using reference TRBV15 and TRBJ2-7, is DAMVIQNPRYQVTQFGKPVTLSCSQTLNHNVMYWYQQKSSQAPKLLFHYYDKDFNNEADTPDNFQSRRPNTSFCFLDIRSPGLGDTAMYLCATSLGSYEQYFGPGTRLTVT.

V gene TRBV30 combines with J gene TRBJ2-7, with 8 nucleotides matching TRBD2. This CDR3 comprises 14 residues. Germline values: CDR1 GTSNPN, CDR2 SVGIG (reference sequence). V lost 3 bases, J lost 5 bases, and 9 bases stayed unmatched. In DNA, the CDR3 is TGTGCCTGGAGCCTAGGACTAGCCGTAGACGAGCAGTACTTC. Translated: CAWSLGLAVDEQYF.

The CDR3 region is CASSIRDRVSLGEKLFF. In DNA form, the CDR3 reads TGTGCCAGTAGTATCCGGGACAGGGTTTCTTTAGGTGAAAAACTGTTTTTT. The chain is built from TRBV19 and TRBJ1-4; 9 bases are a match to TRBD1. J was trimmed by 7 bases and V by 3 bases; bases with no gene match: 12. The V gene's germline CDR1 is LNHDA and CDR2 SQIVND (reference sequence). The CDR3 loop spans 17 amino acids.

The chain couples TRBV10-3 to TRBJ2-7; D gene unclear. Per germline, CDR1 ENHRY and CDR2 SYGVKD. The CDR3 runs 12 residues. Between the trimmed V and J ends, which lost 8 bases and 2 bases, there was a span of 10 bases. Here the CDR3 reads CAIGSLPYEQYF. CDR3 nucleotide sequence: TGTGCCATCGGGTCCCTTCCCTACGAGCAGTACTTC.

V and J are TRBV7-2 and TRBJ2-5, with D possibly TRBD2 on 6 matching bases. CDR3 length: 16 residues. The germline V gene has CDR1 SGHTA and CDR2 FQGNSA. V was trimmed by 5 bases and J by 1 base, leaving 17 bases between them. In DNA form, the CDR3 reads TGTGCCAGCAGCCTCGCCCCCGGGACTTTCCAAGAGACCCAGTACTTC. It is translated as CASSLAPGTFQETQYF.

The chain combines TRBV6-2 or TRBV6-3 with TRBJ1-2; D unclear. Germline V lookup: CDR1 MNHEY, CDR2 SVGEGT. This CDR3 has 14 amino acids. Trimming stripped 5 bases from V and 3 bases from J, with 13 bases between. CDR3 region: CASSREHLDYGYTF. CDR3 DNA: TGTGCCAGCAGTAGGGAACACTTGGACTATGGCTACACCTTC.

V is TRBV30 and J is TRBJ2-7; tentatively, D is TRBD1 (5 bases). Germline V lookup: CDR1 GTSNPN, CDR2 SVGIG (reference sequence). The V end was cut by 3 bases, the J end by 9 bases, with 24 bases between. CDR3 length: 15 amino acids. CDR3 sequence (DNA): TGTGCCTGGAGCGTACTAATTTCAGGGCCCTCGGGGCAGTACTTC. This gives the protein CAWSVLISGPSGQYF.

The chain recombines TRBV5-1 with TRBJ2-5, with D tentatively TRBD2 (6 bases). V dropped 3 bases and J dropped 5 bases, with 17 bases sitting between them. Germline values: CDR1 SGHRS, CDR2 YFSETQ. The CDR3 runs to 15 residues. The CDR3 reads CASSSQPGGEETQYF. The CDR3 bases are TGCGCCAGCAGCTCACAACCCGGCGGGGAGGAGACCCAGTACTTC.

The chain combines TRBV5-4 with TRBJ1-2, with TRBD1 matching over 7 bases. With V trimmed by 2 bases and J by 4 bases, 5 bases remained unmatched. Looked up from germline, CDR1 is SGHNT and CDR2 is YYREEE (reference sequence). The CDR3 has 14 residues. CDR3 sequence: CASSFTGDFYGYTF. The CDR3 nucleotides are TGTGCCAGCAGCTTCACAGGGGACTTCTATGGCTACACCTTC. The entire variable domain, with the rest obtained from reference TRBV5-4 and TRBJ1-2, is as follows: ETGVTQSPTHLIKTRGQQVTLRCSSQSGHNTVSWYQQALGQGPQFIFQYYREEENGRGNFPPRFSGLQFPNYSSELNVNALELDDSALYLCASSFTGDFYGYTFGSGTRLTVV.